The clone carrying this TCR beta chain was found a few times. Its antigen is not known. V shed 6 bases and J 7 bases; nucleotides not matched to a gene: 10. The CDR3 has 16 amino acids. This entry is derived from a study of T-cell reconstitution after alpha-beta-depleted transplantation in children. Using unique molecular identifiers, the investigators prepared the TCRbeta library. One entry per CDR3 protein, called by TCRdb with MiXCR from the PCR reads. The table has fewer than 1 million distinct CDR3 sequences, roughly 15% seen once. General observations from the study: High day-60 TCRbeta diversity in some patients came from surviving recipient T cells and thymic progenitors. Two months or so post-transplant, alpha-beta T cells reportedly derived from several hundred expanded graft clones. The authors attributed T-cell counts and diversity one year after transplant mostly to newly produced T cells.

This receptor was obtained from a male patient aged 10-17 years who had a stem cell transplant for acute lymphoblastic leukemia, so the T cells may come from the graft donor. The rearrangement links TRBV12-3 or TRBV12-4 to TRBJ2-2, with 11 bases lining up with TRBD1. The specimen comprised PBMCs, mostly from graft donor cells, sampled 360 days after TCRalphabeta/CD19-depleted stem cell transplant. CDR3 in DNA: TGTGCCAGCAGCCCGAGGACAGGGGGCCGTGGCGGGGAGCTGTTTTTT. Protein: CASSPRTGGRGGELFF.